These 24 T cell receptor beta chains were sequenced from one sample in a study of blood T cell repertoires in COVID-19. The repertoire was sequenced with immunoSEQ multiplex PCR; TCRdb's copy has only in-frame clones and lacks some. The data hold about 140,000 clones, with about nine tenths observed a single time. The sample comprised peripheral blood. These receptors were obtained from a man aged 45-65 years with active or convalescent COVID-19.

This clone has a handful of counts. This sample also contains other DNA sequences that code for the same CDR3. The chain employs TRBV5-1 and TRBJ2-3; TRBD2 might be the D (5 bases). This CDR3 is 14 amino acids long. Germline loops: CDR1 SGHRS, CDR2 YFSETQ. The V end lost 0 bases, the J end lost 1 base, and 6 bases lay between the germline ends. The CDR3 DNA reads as TGCGCCAGCAGCTTGGCCGGGGGCACAGATACGCAGTATTTT. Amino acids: CASSLAGGTDTQYF.

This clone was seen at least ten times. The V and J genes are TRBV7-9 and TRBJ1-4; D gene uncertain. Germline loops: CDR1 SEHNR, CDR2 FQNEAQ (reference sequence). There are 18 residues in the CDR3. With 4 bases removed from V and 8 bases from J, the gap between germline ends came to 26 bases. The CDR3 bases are TGTGCCAGCAGCTCGCCGCGTAGAGATCAGGATAGTCGAGAAAAACTGTTTTTT. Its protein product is CASSSPRRDQDSREKLFF. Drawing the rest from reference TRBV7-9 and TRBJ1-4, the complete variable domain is DTGVSQNPRHKITKRGQNVTFRCDPISEHNRLYWYRQTLGQGPEFLTYFQNEAQLEKSRLLSDRFSAERPKGSFSTLEIQRTEQGDSAMYLCASSSPRRDQDSREKLFFGSGTQLSVL.

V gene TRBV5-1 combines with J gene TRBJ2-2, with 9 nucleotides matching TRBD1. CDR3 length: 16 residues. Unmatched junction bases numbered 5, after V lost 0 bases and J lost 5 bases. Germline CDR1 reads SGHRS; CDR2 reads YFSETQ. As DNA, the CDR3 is TGCGCCAGCAGCTTGGGGGACAGGGCGCGGACCGGGGAGCTGTTTTTT. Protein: CASSLGDRARTGELFF.

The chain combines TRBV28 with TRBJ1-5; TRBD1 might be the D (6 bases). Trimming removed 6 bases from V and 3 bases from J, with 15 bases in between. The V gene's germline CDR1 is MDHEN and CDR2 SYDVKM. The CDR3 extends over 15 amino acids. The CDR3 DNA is TGTGCCAGCAGACTACAGGGTACAGACAATCAGCCCCAGCATTTT. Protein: CASRLQGTDNQPQHF.

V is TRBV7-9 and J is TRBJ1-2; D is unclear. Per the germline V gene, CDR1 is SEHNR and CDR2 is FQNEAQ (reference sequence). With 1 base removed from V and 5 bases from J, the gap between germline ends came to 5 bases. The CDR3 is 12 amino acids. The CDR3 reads CASSLGLYGYTF. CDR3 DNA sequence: TGTGCCAGCAGCTTAGGTCTATATGGCTACACCTTC.

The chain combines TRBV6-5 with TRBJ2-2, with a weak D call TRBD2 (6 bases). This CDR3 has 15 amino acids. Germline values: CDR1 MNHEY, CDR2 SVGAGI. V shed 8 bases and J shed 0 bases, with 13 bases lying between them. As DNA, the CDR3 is TGTGCCAGCGCCCGTGGGGGGACGAACACCGGGGAGCTGTTTTTT. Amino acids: CASARGGTNTGELFF.

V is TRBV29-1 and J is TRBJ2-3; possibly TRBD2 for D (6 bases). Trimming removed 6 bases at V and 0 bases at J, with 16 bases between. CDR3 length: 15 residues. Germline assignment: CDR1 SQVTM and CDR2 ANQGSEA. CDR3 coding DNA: TGCAGCGTGAGAATCGGGAGCGCGAGCACAGATACGCAGTATTTT. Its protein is CSVRIGSASTDTQYF.

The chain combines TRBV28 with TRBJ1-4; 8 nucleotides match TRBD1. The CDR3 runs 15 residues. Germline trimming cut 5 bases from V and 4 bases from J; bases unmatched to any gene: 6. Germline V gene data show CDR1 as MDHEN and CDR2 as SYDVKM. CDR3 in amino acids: CASSETGVGNEKLFF. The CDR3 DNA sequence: TGTGCCAGCAGTGAGACAGGGGTTGGTAATGAAAAACTGTTTTTT.

The CDR3 DNA reads as TGCGCCAGCAGCCCGGTCCATGGTCCTAGCGGGAGAAGGGATACGCAGTATTTT. It translates to CASSPVHGPSGRRDTQYF. The V gene is TRBV5-1, the J gene TRBJ2-3; the match to TRBD2 covers 10 bases. Germline CDR1 reads SGHRS; CDR2 reads YFSETQ. The J segment lost 6 bases and the V segment lost 4 bases, leaving 17 bases of the junction unmatched. The CDR3 length is 18 residues.

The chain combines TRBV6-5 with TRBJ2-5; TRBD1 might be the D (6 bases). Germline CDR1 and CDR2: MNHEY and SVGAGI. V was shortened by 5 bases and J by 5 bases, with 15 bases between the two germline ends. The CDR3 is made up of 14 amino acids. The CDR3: CASSRNRVRETQYF. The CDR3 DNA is TGTGCCAGCAGTCGAAACAGGGTGCGGGAGACCCAGTACTTC.

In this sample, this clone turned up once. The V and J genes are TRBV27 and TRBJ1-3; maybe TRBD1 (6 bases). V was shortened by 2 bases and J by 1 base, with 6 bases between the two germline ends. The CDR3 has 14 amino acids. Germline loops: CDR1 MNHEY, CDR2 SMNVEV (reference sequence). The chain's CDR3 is CASSLTGSGNTIYF. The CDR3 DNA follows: TGTGCCAGCAGTTTAACAGGGTCTGGAAACACCATATATTTT.

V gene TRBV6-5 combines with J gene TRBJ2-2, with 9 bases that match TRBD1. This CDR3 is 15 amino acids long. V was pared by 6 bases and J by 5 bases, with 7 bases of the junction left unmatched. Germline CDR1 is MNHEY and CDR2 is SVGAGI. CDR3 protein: CASSTDRGGTGELFF. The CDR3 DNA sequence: TGTGCCAGCAGCACAGACAGGGGGGGTACCGGGGAGCTGTTTTTT.

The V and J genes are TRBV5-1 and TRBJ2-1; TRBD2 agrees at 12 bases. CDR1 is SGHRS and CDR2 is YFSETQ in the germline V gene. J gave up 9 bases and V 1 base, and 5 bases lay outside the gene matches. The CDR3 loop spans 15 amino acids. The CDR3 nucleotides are TGCGCCAGCAGCTTGAGGCTAGCGGGAGGGACTGAGCAGTTCTTC. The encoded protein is CASSLRLAGGTEQFF.

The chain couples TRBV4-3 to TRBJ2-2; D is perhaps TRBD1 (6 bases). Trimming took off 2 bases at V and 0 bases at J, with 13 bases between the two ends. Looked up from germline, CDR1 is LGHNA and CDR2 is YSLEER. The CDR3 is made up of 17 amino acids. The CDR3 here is CASSQSTGTSNTGELFF. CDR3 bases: TGCGCCAGCAGCCAATCAACAGGGACCTCGAACACCGGGGAGCTGTTTTTT.

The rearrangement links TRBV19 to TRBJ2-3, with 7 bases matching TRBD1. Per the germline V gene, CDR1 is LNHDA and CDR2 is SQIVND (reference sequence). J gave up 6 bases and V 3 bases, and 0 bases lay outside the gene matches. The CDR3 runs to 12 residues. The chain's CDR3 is CASSMTGDTQYF. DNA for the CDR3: TGTGCCAGTAGTATGACAGGGGATACGCAGTATTTT.

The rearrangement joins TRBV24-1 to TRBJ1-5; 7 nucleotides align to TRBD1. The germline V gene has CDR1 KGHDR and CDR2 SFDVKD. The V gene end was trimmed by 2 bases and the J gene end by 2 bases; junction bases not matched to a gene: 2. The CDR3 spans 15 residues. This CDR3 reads CATSDSGQGNQPQHF. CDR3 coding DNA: TGTGCCACCAGTGATTCCGGACAGGGCAATCAGCCCCAGCATTTT.

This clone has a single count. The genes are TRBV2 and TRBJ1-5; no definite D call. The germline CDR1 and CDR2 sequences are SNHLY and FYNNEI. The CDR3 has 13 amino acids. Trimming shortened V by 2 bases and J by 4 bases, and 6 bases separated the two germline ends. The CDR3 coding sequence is TGTGCCAGCAGTGAATTCCCTAATCAGCCCCAGCATTTT. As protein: CASSEFPNQPQHF.

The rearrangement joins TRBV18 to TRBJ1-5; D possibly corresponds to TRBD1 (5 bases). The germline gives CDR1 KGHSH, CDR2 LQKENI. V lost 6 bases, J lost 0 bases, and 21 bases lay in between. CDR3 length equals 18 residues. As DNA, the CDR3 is TGTGCCAGCTCCCCCCGGGACTTACACACCTATAGCAATCAGCCCCAGCATTTT. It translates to CASSPRDLHTYSNQPQHF.

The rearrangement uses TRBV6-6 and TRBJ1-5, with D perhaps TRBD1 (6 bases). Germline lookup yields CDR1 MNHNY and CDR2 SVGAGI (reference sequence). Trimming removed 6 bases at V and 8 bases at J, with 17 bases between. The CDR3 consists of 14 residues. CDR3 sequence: CASSYGTGREPQHF. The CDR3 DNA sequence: TGTGCCAGCAGCTACGGTACAGGGAGGGAGCCCCAGCATTTT.

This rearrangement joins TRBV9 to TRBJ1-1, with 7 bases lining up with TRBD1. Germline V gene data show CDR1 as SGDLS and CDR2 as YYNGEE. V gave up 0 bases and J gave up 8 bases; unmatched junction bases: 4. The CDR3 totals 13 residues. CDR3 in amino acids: CASSVGTGSEAFF. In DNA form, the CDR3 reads TGTGCCAGCAGCGTAGGGACAGGCTCGGAAGCTTTCTTT.

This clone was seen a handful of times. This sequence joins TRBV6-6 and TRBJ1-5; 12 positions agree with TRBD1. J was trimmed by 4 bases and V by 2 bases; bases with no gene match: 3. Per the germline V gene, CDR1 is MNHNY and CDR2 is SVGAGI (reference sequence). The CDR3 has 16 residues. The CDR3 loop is CASSYGDRGRNQPQHF. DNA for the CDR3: TGTGCCAGCAGTTACGGGGACAGGGGGCGGAATCAGCCCCAGCATTTT.

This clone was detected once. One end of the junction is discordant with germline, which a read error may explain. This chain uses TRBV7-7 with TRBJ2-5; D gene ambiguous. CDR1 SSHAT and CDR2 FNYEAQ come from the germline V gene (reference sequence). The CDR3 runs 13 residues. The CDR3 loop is CASSLDFSETQYF. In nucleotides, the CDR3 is TGTGCTAGCAGCTTAGACTTCTCGGAGACCCAGTACTTC.

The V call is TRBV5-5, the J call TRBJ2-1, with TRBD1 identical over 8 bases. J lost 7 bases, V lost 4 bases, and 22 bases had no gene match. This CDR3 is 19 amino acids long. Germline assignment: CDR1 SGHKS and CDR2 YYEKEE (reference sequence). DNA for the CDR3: TGTGCCAGCAGCACGGGATGGGGTCCCGCCAGGGGGCCATCTAATGAGCAGTTCTTC. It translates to CASSTGWGPARGPSNEQFF.

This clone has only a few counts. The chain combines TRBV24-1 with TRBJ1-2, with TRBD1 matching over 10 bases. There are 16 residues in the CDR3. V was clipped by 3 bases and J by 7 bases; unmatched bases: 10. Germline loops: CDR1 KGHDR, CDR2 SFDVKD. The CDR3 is CATSDPTGTGASGYTF. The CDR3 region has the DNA TGTGCCACCAGTGATCCGACCGGGACAGGGGCCAGTGGCTACACCTTC.